This TCR beta chain was found in a study of CD8+ T cells in alopecia areata. To note about this clone: Its antigen remains unidentified.

RNA was isolated and reverse transcribed to cDNA, the sequencing template. The table came from immunoSEQ multiplex PCR; TCRdb's copy has only in-frame clones and leaves some out. The sample shows some 180,000 clones, just over 55% of them seen only once. CD4+ and CD8+ T cells were sorted from PBMCs stained for CD3, CD4 and CD8. The CDR3 totals 14 residues. Germline V gives CDR1 SGHNT, CDR2 YYREEE (reference sequence). The V gene end was trimmed by 3 bases and the J gene end by 7 bases; junction bases not matched to a gene: 7. Study observations and caveats: Alphabeta T cells residing in normal skin are also sequenced in scalp samples. Clarity of TCR sharing across patients fell short of that in mice, possibly HLA-related. Higher clonality was seen in lesional scalp than in normal scalp, especially in alopecia totalis/universalis.

This clonotype originated in a human donor in good health. Sequencing was done on a sample of CD8+ T cells sorted from blood. The chain couples TRBV5-4 to TRBJ2-1; 7 bases map to TRBD2. The CDR3, as DNA: TGTGCCAGCAGCTGGGGGACTAATGTGAATGAGCAGTTCTTC. It yields the protein CASSWGTNVNEQFF.